The clone carrying this TCR beta chain was found once. The antigen remains undetermined. The data were obtained in a study of T-cell memory formation after mild COVID-19. Broader study findings: Day 37-peaking second-wave clones had unconfirmed SARS-CoV-2 specificity. Researchers found some responding clones in pre-infection memory, a sign that cross-reactive memory joined. CD4+ bias marked clones expanding day 15 to 37, unlike balanced contracting clones.

Germline-derived CDR1 and CDR2 are SGHDN and FVKESK. The CDR3 has 13 residues. Trimming pared 3 bases from V and 2 bases from J, leaving 6 bases between. Barcoded TCR alpha and TCR beta cDNA libraries with UMIs came from 5'RACE using constant-segment primers. TCRdb reprocessed the 5' RACE reads with MiXCR, giving one entry per CDR3 protein. The sample includes roughly 510,000 distinct CDR3 sequences, 17% of them seen just once. The sequence was collected from an adult woman who had mild COVID-19 (a few samples of this study predate the infection). Cell type and time point are not known. The J gene is TRBJ2-3, the V gene TRBV14; D remains unclear. Sequencing used PBMCs or a T cell subset sorted from them (not recorded which). CDR3 sequence (DNA): TGTGCCAGCAGCCACGGGCCCACAGATACGCAGTATTTT. Its protein product is CASSHGPTDTQYF.